This T cell receptor (beta chain) was sequenced in a study of T cells after yellow fever vaccination. The study's findings and limits: Although most clonotypes did not, a small share appeared in both CD4 and CD8 compartments. Weaker overall, the secondary response nonetheless peaked faster (day 5 versus 15). Primary-vaccination clones mostly resurfaced post-booster (about 95% CD4, approximately 90% CD8). Repertoires obtained by FACS sorting could include abundant clonotypes that entered as contaminants from the bulk population.

MiXCR was run by TCRdb on the 5' RACE reads, yielding one entry per CDR3 protein. This table holds approximately 260,000 distinct CDR3 sequences, over 10% found once. Ten or more counts support this clonotype. The antigen remains unidentified. This sequence originates from a man aged 25 to 40 who received the YFV17D yellow fever vaccine. The sequencing used CD4+ T cells sorted from PBMCs, collected 45 days after the yellow fever booster vaccination.

This chain's CDR3 is CASSSDRSYEQYF. The CDR3 DNA reads TGTGCCAGCAGTTCTGACAGATCCTACGAGCAGTACTTC. The chain uses TRBV7-9 and TRBJ2-7, with a tentative D call TRBD1 (5 bases). The CDR3 runs to 13 residues. Trimming took 6 bases from V and 1 from J, leaving 10 bases between them. Germline CDR1 reads SEHNR; CDR2 reads FQNEAQ (reference sequence).